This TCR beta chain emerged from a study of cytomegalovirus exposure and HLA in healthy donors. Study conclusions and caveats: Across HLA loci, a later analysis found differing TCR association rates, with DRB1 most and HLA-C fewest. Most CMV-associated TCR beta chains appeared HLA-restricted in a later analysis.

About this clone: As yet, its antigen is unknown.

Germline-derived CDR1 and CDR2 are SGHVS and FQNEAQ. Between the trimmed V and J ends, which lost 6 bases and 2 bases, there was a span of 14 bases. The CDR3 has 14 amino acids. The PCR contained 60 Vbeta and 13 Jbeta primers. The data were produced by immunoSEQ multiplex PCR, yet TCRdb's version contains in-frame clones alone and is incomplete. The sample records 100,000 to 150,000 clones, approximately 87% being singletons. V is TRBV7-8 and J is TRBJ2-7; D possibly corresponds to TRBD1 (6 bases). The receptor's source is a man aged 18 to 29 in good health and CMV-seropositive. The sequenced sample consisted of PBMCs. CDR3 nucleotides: TGTGCCAGCAGTTCAGGGACATCAGCCTACGAGCAGTACTTC. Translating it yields CASSSGTSAYEQYF.